This passage covers 22 T cell receptor beta chains from one sample sequenced in a study of blood T cell repertoires in COVID-19 (dated by TCRdb to 2018 to 2020). The method was the immunoSEQ multiplex PCR assay. TCRdb took this table from immuneACCESS and kept in-frame rearrangements with V and J called. Such tables lack part of the clones; where checked against another copy, unresolved V genes explain under half of the gap, and the rest is unexplained. This sample is represented by roughly 170,000 clones; about 72% of them were singletons. The ten largest clones take up around 15% of the sample. Source material: PBMCs or T cells enriched from blood (not recorded which). The receptors originated from a woman aged 45 to 65 who had recovered from COVID-19.

The chain links TRBV4-3 to TRBJ2-1, with 10 nucleotides matching TRBD2. The V and J ends lost 0 bases and 8 bases, in that order; junction bases with no gene match: 4. The germline CDR1 and CDR2 sequences are LGHNA and YSLEER. There are 15 residues in the CDR3. CDR3 protein: CASSQDGTSAHEQFF. CDR3 DNA sequence: TGCGCCAGCAGCCAAGACGGGACTAGCGCTCATGAGCAGTTCTTC.

The chain uses TRBV13 and TRBJ2-5; a weak D match, TRBD2 (5 bases). This CDR3 spans 15 amino acids. V lost 0 bases and J 0 bases, leaving 8 bases between the germline ends. Germline V gives CDR1 PRHDT, CDR2 FYEKMQ (reference sequence). CDR3 sequence reads: CASSLGTTNQETQYF. The CDR3 DNA sequence: TGTGCCAGCAGCTTAGGGACTACGAACCAAGAGACCCAGTACTTC.

The chain carries TRBV28 and TRBJ2-5; possible D gene TRBD1, 6 bases. This CDR3 spans 15 amino acids. V lost 6 bases and J lost 4, with 18 bases in between. CDR1 MDHEN and CDR2 SYDVKM come from the germline V gene. DNA of the CDR3: TGTGCCAGCAGCTGGGCACAGGGAGTAGGAGAGACCCAGTACTTC. This sequence encodes CASSWAQGVGETQYF.

This clone was recorded only once. The chain is built from TRBV28 and TRBJ2-6, with D possibly TRBD1 on 6 matching bases. The CDR3 totals 14 residues. V lost 8 bases, J lost 2 bases, and 10 bases lay in between. Germline loops: CDR1 MDHEN, CDR2 SYDVKM. The DNA of the CDR3 is TGTGCCAGCTTTAGGGGGACTGGGGCCAACGTCCTGACTTTC. Translation gives CASFRGTGANVLTF.

J is TRBJ1-1 and V is TRBV18; 7 bases fit TRBD1. V lost 8 bases to trimming and J lost 5 bases; unmatched junction nucleotides: 8. The CDR3 runs 13 residues. Germline V lookup: CDR1 KGHSH, CDR2 LQKENI. CDR3 in amino acids: CASEGQRGTEAFF. DNA of the CDR3: TGTGCCAGCGAGGGACAGAGGGGTACTGAAGCTTTCTTT. The full variable domain, with the rest looked up from reference TRBV18 and TRBJ1-1, is NAGVMQNPRHLVRRRGQEARLRCSPMKGHSHVYWYRQLPEEGLKFMVYLQKENIIDESGMPKERFSAEFPKEGPSILRIQQVVRGDSAAYFCASEGQRGTEAFFGQGTRLTVV.

This clone has a handful of counts. The rearrangement links TRBV16 to TRBJ1-5, with TRBD1 matching over 7 bases. V was pared by 4 bases and J by 11 bases, with 11 bases of the junction left unmatched. Germline-derived CDR1 and CDR2 are KGHSY and FQNENV. The CDR3 runs 14 residues. The CDR3 DNA follows: TGTGCCAGCAGCCCAGGGACAGCTCGAGGGGCCCAGCATTTT. Protein: CASSPGTARGAQHF.

The chain combines TRBV24-1 with TRBJ2-5; tentative D call: TRBD2 (5 bases). Per germline, CDR1 KGHDR and CDR2 SFDVKD. V lost 4 bases, J lost 2 bases, and 13 bases lay in between. The length of the CDR3 is 15 residues. The CDR3 sequence is CATSDRGVGQETQYF. CDR3 DNA sequence: TGTGCCACCAGTGACCGGGGAGTGGGGCAAGAGACCCAGTACTTC.

The chain employs TRBV7-9 and TRBJ2-2; 11 positions match TRBD2. The length of the CDR3 is 15 residues. Trimming cost V 5 bases and J 3 bases; bases outside gene matches: 2. CDR1 SEHNR and CDR2 FQNEAQ come from the germline V gene (reference sequence). CDR3 nucleotide sequence: TGTGCCAGCAGCCTTAGCGGGAGGGACACCGGGGAGCTGTTTTTT. Protein product: CASSLSGRDTGELFF.

This clone was detected a few times. The genes are TRBV28 and TRBJ1-1; TRBD1 aligns across 8 bases. V shed 5 bases, J shed 6 bases, and the junction held 14 bases outside the gene matches. Germline lookup yields CDR1 MDHEN and CDR2 SYDVKM. The CDR3 covers 16 residues. CDR3 in DNA: TGTGCCAGCAGTCCGGCGGGTCGACAGGGGATGGCTGAAGCTTTCTTT. The encoded protein is CASSPAGRQGMAEAFF.

This clone has just a few counts. CDR3 amino acids: CASSQDPAGNYEQYF. In DNA form, the CDR3 reads TGTGCCAGCAGCCAAGATCCAGCGGGAAACTACGAGCAGTACTTC. This sequence joins TRBV4-2 and TRBJ2-7; TRBD2 aligns across 7 bases. The CDR3 is 15 residues long. Looked up from germline, CDR1 is LGHNA and CDR2 is YNFKEQ. V shed 0 bases, J shed 3 bases, and the junction held 5 bases outside the gene matches.

The chain uses TRBV5-1 and TRBJ2-7; 9 bases align to TRBD1. Germline lookup yields CDR1 SGHRS and CDR2 YFSETQ. Unmatched junction bases numbered 6, after V lost 4 bases and J lost 7 bases. The CDR3 is 13 amino acids. The CDR3 here is CASSIQGAGEQYF. CDR3 DNA: TGCGCCAGCAGCATACAGGGGGCGGGTGAGCAGTACTTC.

The V call is TRBV5-1, the J call TRBJ2-7; D may be TRBD1 (5 bases). V lost 4 bases to trimming and J lost 5 bases, with 22 bases between them. Germline CDR1 and CDR2: SGHRS and YFSETQ. The CDR3 totals 16 residues. CDR3 sequence: CASSQDPRQGGNEQYF. DNA for the CDR3: TGCGCCAGCAGCCAGGACCCCAGGCAGGGTGGGAACGAGCAGTACTTC.

The chain carries TRBV5-6 and TRBJ2-3; D may be TRBD1 (5 bases). CDR3 size: 15 residues. Trimming took 4 bases from V and 0 from J, leaving 12 bases between them. Germline CDR1 SGHDT, CDR2 YYEEEE. The CDR3 is CASSLGLPSTDTQYF. The CDR3 DNA sequence: TGTGCCAGCAGCCTGGGGCTCCCTAGCACAGATACGCAGTATTTT.

V and J are TRBV5-1 and TRBJ2-2, with D possibly TRBD1 on 6 matching bases. V was cut by 5 bases and J by 1 base, with 9 bases left in between. Looked up from germline, CDR1 is SGHRS and CDR2 is YFSETQ. This CDR3 is 14 amino acids long. In nucleotides, the CDR3 is TGCGCCAGCAGACCGGGACAGAACACCGGGGAGCTGTTTTTT. It specifies CASRPGQNTGELFF.

J is TRBJ2-2 and V is TRBV7-2; 11 bases match TRBD1. With V trimmed by 7 bases and J by 5 bases, 9 bases remained unmatched. Germline V gene lookup returns CDR1 SGHTA and CDR2 FQGNSA. This CDR3 is built from 16 residues. Here the CDR3 reads CASKTGTGGGTGELFF. The CDR3 region has the DNA TGTGCCAGCAAAACCGGGACAGGGGGTGGGACCGGGGAGCTGTTTTTT. Complete variable domain (other parts from reference TRBV7-2 and TRBJ2-2): GAGVSQSPSNKVTEKGKDVELRCDPISGHTALYWYRQSLGQGLEFLIYFQGNSAPDKSGLPSDRFSAERTGGSVSTLTIQRTQQEDSAVYLCASKTGTGGGTGELFFGEGSRLTVL.

CDR3 coding DNA: TGTGCCACCAGTCAGGGATTCCAAGAGACCCAGTACTTC. Its protein product is CATSQGFQETQYF. The genes are TRBV24-1 and TRBJ2-5, with a weak D call TRBD1 (5 bases). CDR3 length: 13 residues. Deletions cut 6 bases from V and 1 base from J, with 8 bases between. The germline V gene has CDR1 KGHDR and CDR2 SFDVKD.

The rearrangement uses TRBV3-1 (or the pseudogene TRBV3-2) and TRBJ2-1, with D tentatively TRBD1 (5 bases). The ends were cut back, 6 bases at V and 6 bases at J, with 9 bases in the middle. This CDR3 spans 12 amino acids. The germline gives CDR1 LGHDT, CDR2 YNNKEL (reference sequence). This chain's CDR3 is CASSPRANEQFF. The CDR3 nucleotides are TGTGCCAGCAGTCCCAGGGCCAATGAGCAGTTCTTC.

The chain combines TRBV18 with TRBJ1-1, with 7 bases that match TRBD1. Trimming took 3 bases from V and 1 from J; bases not matched to a gene: 8. Germline V CDR1 and CDR2: KGHSH, LQKENI. This CDR3 spans 16 amino acids. CDR3 residues: CASSPTTGRKNTEAFF. For the CDR3, the DNA is TGTGCCAGCTCACCCACGACAGGGCGGAAGAACACTGAAGCTTTCTTT.

This clone has a handful of counts. The chain couples TRBV7-6 to TRBJ2-2; D may be TRBD2 (6 bases). This CDR3 comprises 16 residues. CDR1 is SGHVS, CDR2 FNYEAQ, per germline. Trimming stripped 3 bases from V and 3 bases from J, with 14 bases between. DNA for the CDR3: TGTGCCAGCAGCTTGGGCACGCGGGACTACACCGGGGAGCTGTTTTTT. It encodes CASSLGTRDYTGELFF.

The V call is TRBV7-3, the J call TRBJ2-3, with 7 bases aligning to TRBD2. CDR3 size: 16 residues. V shed 2 bases and J 3 bases; nucleotides not matched to a gene: 8. Germline CDR1 and CDR2: SGHTA and FQGTGA. The CDR3 region is CASSLGAGAVTDTQYF. CDR3 bases: TGTGCCAGCAGCTTAGGGGCGGGAGCTGTGACAGATACGCAGTATTTT. Using reference TRBV7-3 and TRBJ2-3 for the parts outside the CDR3, the full variable domain is GAGVSQTPSNKVTEKGKYVELRCDPISGHTALYWYRQSLGQGPEFLIYFQGTGAADDSGLPNDRFFAVRPEGSVSTLKIQRTERGDSAVYLCASSLGAGAVTDTQYFGPGTRLTVL.

On this clone itself: Sequence at one end of the junction differs from germline and may be a read error. The DNA for the CDR3 is TGTACCAGCAGTCCACGGTTTACTGGGAGAAGGGCTAATCAGCCCCAGCATTTT. It codes for CTSSPRFTGRRANQPQHF. The chain combines TRBV28 with TRBJ1-5; no clear D gene. Germline V lookup: CDR1 MDHEN, CDR2 SYDVKM. The CDR3 spans 18 residues.

The V call is TRBV2, the J call TRBJ1-5, with 8 positions matching TRBD1. The CDR3 totals 15 residues. Per the germline V gene, CDR1 is SNHLY and CDR2 is FYNNEI. Trimming took 4 bases from V and 6 from J; bases not matched to a gene: 8. The CDR3 sequence: CASSVDRARGQPQHF. CDR3 DNA sequence: TGTGCCAGCAGTGTGGACAGGGCGAGAGGTCAGCCCCAGCATTTT.